Listed below are T cell receptor beta chains from one sample, sequenced in a study of blood T cell repertoires in COVID-19. Profiled with immunoSEQ multiplex PCR; TCRdb holds only in-frame clones, not every one. Altogether 200,000 to 250,000 clones are present, about four fifths being singletons, with the ten largest covering around 7%. The sample consisted of peripheral blood. The receptors here all came from a woman of 80 years or more with COVID-19, enrolled during active disease. Each CDR3 is given with its conserved first and last residue. The order of the fields is J gene, V gene, clone size, D gene, CDR3 DNA, CDR3 protein. D genes are given only for firm matches. The listing skips clone size in some rows; elsewhere it reads once, few, many or a size class.

TRBJ2-1	TRBV11-2	once	NA	TGTGCCAGCAGCTTAGTGCGCTCCTACAATGAGCAGTTCTTC	CASSLVRSYNEQFF
TRBJ1-1	TRBV29-1	NA	TRBD1	TGCAGCGCCGTCGGGCCCACAGGGGTAGGCACTGAAGCTTTCTTT	CSAVGPTGVGTEAFF
TRBJ2-1	TRBV29-1	NA	NA	TGCAGCGTTCGACAGTCCTACAATGAGCAGTTCTTC	CSVRQSYNEQFF
TRBJ1-1	TRBV19	NA	NA	TGTGCCAGTAGTATTGCTAGACAGTTGAACACTGAAGCTTTCTTT	CASSIARQLNTEAFF
TRBJ1-1	TRBV5-1	NA	TRBD1	TGCGCCAGCAGCTTGGGGACAGGGGTGAACACTGAAGCTTTCTTT	CASSLGTGVNTEAFF
TRBJ1-5	TRBV3-1/TRBV3-2	NA	NA	TGTGCCAGCAGCCAAGGAAACAGGCTTCAGCCCCAGCATTTT	CASSQGNRLQPQHF
TRBJ1-2	TRBV19	NA	TRBD1	TGTGCCAGTACGCCGGACAGGGAATATGGCTACACCTTC	CASTPDREYGYTF
TRBJ2-1	TRBV4-3	NA	NA	TGCGCCAGCAGCCAAGATCTCCAGGGAAGTCAGTTCTTC	CASSQDLQGSQFF
TRBJ1-1	TRBV7-9	many	NA	TGTGCCAGCAGCTTAAGGGACTACACTGAAGCTTTCTTT	CASSLRDYTEAFF
TRBJ2-7	TRBV3-1/TRBV3-2	few	NA	TGTGCCAGCAGCCGCACAGGGAACCACGAGCAGTACTTC	CASSRTGNHEQYF